This passage covers 15 T cell receptor beta chains from one sample sequenced in a study of blood T cell repertoires in COVID-19. The method was immunoSEQ multiplex PCR; TCRdb's version includes in-frame clones alone and lacks a portion of them. The top ten clones hold around 10% of a sample with approximately 81,000 clones, around 89% of them seen once. The specimen was peripheral blood. Source of these receptors: a man between 70 and 80 years old with active or convalescent COVID-19.

The rearrangement joins TRBV7-2 to TRBJ1-1, with 7 bases fitting TRBD1. Germline CDR1 reads SGHTA; CDR2 reads FQGNSA. The CDR3 sequence is 16 residues long. With 6 bases clipped from V and 6 bases from J, the junction kept 16 bases outside the gene matches. In DNA, the CDR3 is TGTGCCAGCAGTAAAAATGGCAGGGGGGTCGGGGCTGAAGCTTTCTTT. This sequence encodes CASSKNGRGVGAEAFF.

The chain joins TRBV3-1 (or the pseudogene TRBV3-2) to TRBJ1-4; no clear D gene. Germline V CDR1 and CDR2: LGHDT, YNNKEL (reference sequence). CDR3 length: 14 amino acids. V lost 5 bases to trimming and J lost 6 bases, with 13 bases between them. The CDR3 region is CASSFLGSDEKLFF. CDR3 coding DNA: TGTGCCAGCAGCTTCCTCGGGTCCGATGAAAAACTGTTTTTT.

The rearrangement uses TRBV11-2 and TRBJ2-5; 14 bases agree with TRBD2. Per the germline V gene, CDR1 is SGHAT and CDR2 is FQNNGV. Trimming cost V 5 bases and J 0 bases; bases outside gene matches: 5. The CDR3 covers 17 residues. In DNA form, the CDR3 reads TGTGCCAGCAGCCGTGGACTAGCGGGGGGACACCAAGAGACCCAGTACTTC. It translates to CASSRGLAGGHQETQYF.

The rearrangement uses TRBV18 and TRBJ1-1, with D perhaps matching TRBD1 (6 bases). The CDR3 has 14 residues. Trimming took 2 bases from V and 3 from J, leaving 10 bases between them. Germline V gives CDR1 KGHSH, CDR2 LQKENI. Written as DNA, the CDR3 is TGTGCCAGCTCACCAGGGGGCGAATACACTGAAGCTTTCTTT. It specifies CASSPGGEYTEAFF.

The J gene is TRBJ2-2, the V gene TRBV7-7; 7 nucleotides line up with TRBD1. The CDR3 has 15 residues. With V trimmed by 4 bases and J by 1 base, 3 bases remained unmatched. Germline lookup yields CDR1 SSHAT and CDR2 FNYEAQ (reference sequence). The CDR3 nucleotides are TGTGCCAGCAGCTCACAGGGGATGAACACCGGGGAGCTGTTTTTT. This gives the protein CASSSQGMNTGELFF.

V and J are TRBV7-2 and TRBJ1-6; D is uncertain. V was pared by 2 bases and J by 7 bases, with 12 bases between. This CDR3 spans 15 amino acids. Germline V lookup: CDR1 SGHTA, CDR2 FQGNSA. This chain's CDR3 is CASSLLAGENSPLHF. In DNA form, the CDR3 reads TGTGCCAGCAGCTTATTGGCGGGAGAAAATTCACCCCTCCACTTT.

The rearrangement uses TRBV28 and TRBJ2-1; the D gene is possibly TRBD1 (5 bases). The V gene's germline CDR1 is MDHEN and CDR2 SYDVKM. Trimming took 3 bases from V and 7 from J, leaving 13 bases between them. The CDR3 loop spans 14 amino acids. CDR3 coding DNA: TGTGCCAGCAGTTTTGGGGCAGGGTGGAATGAGCAGTTCTTC. Residues: CASSFGAGWNEQFF.

The V gene is TRBV4-3, the J gene TRBJ2-7; no clear D. The germline gives CDR1 LGHNA, CDR2 YSLEER. The CDR3 totals 14 residues. Trimming removed 0 bases from V and 3 bases from J, with 9 bases in between. The CDR3 here is CASSQDWQVYEQYF. In nucleotides, the CDR3 is TGCGCCAGCAGCCAAGATTGGCAGGTCTACGAGCAGTACTTC.

The chain has TRBV9 and TRBJ1-2, with a tentative D call TRBD1 (5 bases). V shed 0 bases and J shed 7 bases, with 13 bases lying between them. This CDR3 spans 14 amino acids. The germline gives CDR1 SGDLS, CDR2 YYNGEE. The CDR3 DNA is TGTGCCAGCAGCGTAGAGGAGGGGAGAGGTGGCTACACCTTC. As protein: CASSVEEGRGGYTF. The entire variable domain, with the rest obtained from reference TRBV9 and TRBJ1-2, is as follows: DSGVTQTPKHLITATGQRVTLRCSPRSGDLSVYWYQQSLDQGLQFLIQYYNGEERAKGNILERFSAQQFPDLHSELNLSSLELGDSALYFCASSVEEGRGGYTFGSGTRLTVV.

J is TRBJ2-7 and V is TRBV19, with TRBD1 identical over 7 bases. Trimming took 1 base from V and 2 from J; bases not matched to a gene: 5. CDR1 is LNHDA and CDR2 is SQIVND in the germline V gene (reference sequence). This CDR3 region has 15 residues. Written as DNA, the CDR3 is TGTGCCAGTAGTATAGGGCCGGGGACAGCCTACGAGCAGTACTTC. This gives the protein CASSIGPGTAYEQYF.

The V gene is TRBV13, the J gene TRBJ1-6, with 9 bases aligning to TRBD1. CDR3 size: 15 residues. Losses at the gene ends were 5 bases for V and 7 bases for J; bases not matched to a gene: 6. The germline CDR1 and CDR2 sequences are PRHDT and FYEKMQ (reference sequence). The CDR3 bases are TGTGCCAGCAGCACGGGGGACAGGGTCAATTCACCCCTCCACTTT. Amino acids: CASSTGDRVNSPLHF.

This chain uses TRBV6-5 with TRBJ1-3, with D uncertain. The CDR3 spans 14 residues. V shed 5 bases and J shed 0 bases, with 8 bases lying between them. CDR1 MNHEY and CDR2 SVGAGI come from the germline V gene. CDR3 sequence: CASSRGYSGNTIYF. The CDR3, as DNA: TGTGCCAGCAGTCGCGGGTACTCTGGAAACACCATATATTTT.

The chain couples TRBV30 to TRBJ1-1; 7 bases are a match to TRBD1. V was clipped by 5 bases and J by 5 bases; unmatched bases: 8. The CDR3 covers 13 residues. Germline CDR1 and CDR2: GTSNPN and SVGIG (reference sequence). The CDR3 nucleotides are TGTGCCTGGCAGTACAGGGGATATACTGAAGCTTTCTTT. Translated, it gives CAWQYRGYTEAFF.

Regarding this clone: The junction and the germline gene differ at one end; a read error may be behind it. The J gene is TRBJ1-2, the V gene TRBV6-5, with D possibly being TRBD1 (5 bases). Germline loops: CDR1 MNHEY, CDR2 SVGAGI. The CDR3 contains 15 residues. The CDR3 DNA is TGTGCCGGCAGGATGTATGGGGCGCATAGCTATGGCTACACCTTC. This translates into CAGRMYGAHSYGYTF.

The J gene is TRBJ1-3, the V gene TRBV2; TRBD1 agrees at 7 bases. Trimming took 6 bases from V and 2 from J; bases not matched to a gene: 1. CDR3 length equals 13 residues. Germline CDR1 reads SNHLY; CDR2 reads FYNNEI. Here the CDR3 reads CASRQGPGNTIYF. Here the CDR3 DNA reads TGTGCCAGCAGACAGGGGCCTGGAAACACCATATATTTT.